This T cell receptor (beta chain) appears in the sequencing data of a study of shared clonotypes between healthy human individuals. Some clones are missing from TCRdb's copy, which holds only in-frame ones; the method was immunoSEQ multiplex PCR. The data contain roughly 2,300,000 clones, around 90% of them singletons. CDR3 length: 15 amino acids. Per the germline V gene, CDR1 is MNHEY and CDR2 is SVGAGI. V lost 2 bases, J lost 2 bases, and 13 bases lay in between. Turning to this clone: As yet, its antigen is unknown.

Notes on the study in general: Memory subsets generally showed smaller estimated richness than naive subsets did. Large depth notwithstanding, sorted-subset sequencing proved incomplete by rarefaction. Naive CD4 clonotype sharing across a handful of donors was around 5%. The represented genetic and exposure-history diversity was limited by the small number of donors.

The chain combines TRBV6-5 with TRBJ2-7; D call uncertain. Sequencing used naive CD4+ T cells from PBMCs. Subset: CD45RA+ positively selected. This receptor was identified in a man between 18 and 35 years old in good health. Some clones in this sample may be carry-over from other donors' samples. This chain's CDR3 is CASSYGHISTYEQYF. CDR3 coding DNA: TGTGCCAGCAGTTACGGTCACATTTCTACCTACGAGCAGTACTTC.